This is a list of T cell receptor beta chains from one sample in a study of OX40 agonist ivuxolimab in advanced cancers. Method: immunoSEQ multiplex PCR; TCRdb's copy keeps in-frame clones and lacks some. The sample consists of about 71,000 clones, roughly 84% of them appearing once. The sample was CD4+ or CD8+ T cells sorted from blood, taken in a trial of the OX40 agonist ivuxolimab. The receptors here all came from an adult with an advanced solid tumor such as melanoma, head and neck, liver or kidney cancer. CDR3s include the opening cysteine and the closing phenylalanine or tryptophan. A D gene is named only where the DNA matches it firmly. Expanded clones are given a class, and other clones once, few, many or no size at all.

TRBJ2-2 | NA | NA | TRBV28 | CASEFRQANTGELFF | TGTGCCAGCGAATTTCGGCAGGCGAACACCGGGGAGCTGTTTTTT
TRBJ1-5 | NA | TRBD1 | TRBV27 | CASSLGYGQGVYQPQHF | TGTGCCAGCAGTTTAGGGTACGGACAGGGGGTTTATCAGCCCCAGCATTTT
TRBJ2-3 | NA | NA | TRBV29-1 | CSVRYADSSRDTQYF | TGCAGCGTTCGATACGCGGATAGCAGTAGGGATACGCAGTATTTT
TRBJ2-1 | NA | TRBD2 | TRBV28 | CASSLWVSGGADEQFF | TGTGCCAGCAGTTTATGGGTTAGCGGGGGGGCCGATGAGCAGTTCTTC
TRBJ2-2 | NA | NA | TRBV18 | CASLPLANTGELFF | TGTGCCAGCTTGCCCTTAGCGAACACCGGGGAGCTGTTTTTT
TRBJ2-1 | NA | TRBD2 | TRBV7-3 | CASSDLAGGSNEQFF | TGTGCCAGCAGCGACCTAGCGGGAGGGTCCAATGAGCAGTTCTTC
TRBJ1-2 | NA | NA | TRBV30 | CAWNIGRLGDGYTF | TGTGCCTGGAATATCGGACGTTTGGGTGATGGCTACACCTTC
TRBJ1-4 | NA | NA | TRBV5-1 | CASSPDSRNEKLFF | TGCGCCAGCAGCCCGGACAGTCGGAATGAAAAACTGTTTTTT
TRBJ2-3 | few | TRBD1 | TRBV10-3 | CAVQGASTDTQYF | TGTGCCGTACAGGGGGCTAGCACAGATACGCAGTATTTT
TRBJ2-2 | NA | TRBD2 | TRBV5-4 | CASSFSGSVTGELFF | TGTGCCAGCAGCTTTAGCGGGAGTGTGACCGGGGAGCTGTTTTTT
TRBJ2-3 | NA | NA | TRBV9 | CASSGGAGSTDTQYF | TGTGCCAGCAGCGGGGGGGCAGGGAGCACAGATACGCAGTATTTT
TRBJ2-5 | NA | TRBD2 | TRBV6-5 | CASSYRLAGATQYF | TGTGCCAGCAGTTACCGGCTAGCGGGCGCTACCCAGTACTTC
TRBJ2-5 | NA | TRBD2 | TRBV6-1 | CASRSSGEMSETQYF | TGTGCCAGCAGGTCTAGCGGGGAGATGAGTGAGACCCAGTACTTC
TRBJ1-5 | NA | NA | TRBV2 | CASSKTANQPQHF | TGTGCCAGCTCTAAAACGGCAAATCAGCCCCAGCATTTT
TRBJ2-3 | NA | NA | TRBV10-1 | CASSDVGGSTDTQYF | TGCGCCAGCAGTGATGTCGGCGGAAGCACAGATACGCAGTATTTT
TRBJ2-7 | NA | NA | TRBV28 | CYTRRNYEQYF | TGTTACACCCGGAGAAACTACGAGCAGTACTTC
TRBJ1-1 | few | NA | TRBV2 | CASSRGRAAFF | TGTGCCAGCAGCCGCGGGCGGGCGGCTTTCTTT
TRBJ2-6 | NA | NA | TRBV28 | CASSSSGTSGANVLTF | TGTGCCAGCAGTTCCTCGGGGACCTCTGGGGCCAACGTCCTGACTTTC
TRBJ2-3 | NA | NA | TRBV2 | CASSITRRGTDTQYF | TGTGCCAGCAGCATAACAAGGAGAGGGACAGATACGCAGTATTTT
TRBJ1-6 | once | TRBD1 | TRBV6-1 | CASTMTGQNSPLHF | TGTGCCAGCACCATGACAGGGCAAAATTCACCCCTCCACTTT
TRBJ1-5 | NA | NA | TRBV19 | CASKESGYQPQHF | TGTGCCAGTAAGGAGAGCGGGTACCAGCCCCAGCATTTT
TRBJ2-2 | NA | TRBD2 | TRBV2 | CASTERTSGIGELFF | TGTGCCAGCACCGAGCGGACTAGCGGGATCGGGGAGCTGTTTTTT
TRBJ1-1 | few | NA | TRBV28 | CASSFFRPWTEAFF | TGTGCCAGCAGTTTCTTCAGGCCCTGGACTGAAGCTTTCTTT
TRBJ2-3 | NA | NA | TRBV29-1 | CSVGVGGTDTQYF | TGCAGCGTTGGTGTAGGGGGCACAGATACGCAGTATTTT
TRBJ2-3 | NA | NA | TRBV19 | CASSMGGHDTQYF | TGTGCCAGTAGTATGGGGGGGCACGATACGCAGTATTTT
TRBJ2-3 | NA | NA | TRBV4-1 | CASSNPTGTEITDTQYF | TGCGCCAGCAGCAACCCTACCGGGACTGAAATCACAGATACGCAGTATTTT
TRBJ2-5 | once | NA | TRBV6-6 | CASSWASSQETQYF | TGTGCCAGCAGTTGGGCTTCAAGCCAAGAGACCCAGTACTTC
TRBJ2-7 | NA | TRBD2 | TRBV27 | CASSTGLAGAYSYEQYF | TGTGCCAGCAGTACCGGACTAGCGGGAGCGTATTCCTACGAGCAGTACTTC
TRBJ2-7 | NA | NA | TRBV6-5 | CASSFTQGPYEQYF | TGTGCCAGCAGTTTCACCCAGGGACCCTACGAGCAGTACTTC
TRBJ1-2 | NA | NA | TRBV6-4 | CASSQERAGYGYTF | TGTGCCAGCAGCCAGGAGCGGGCTGGCTATGGCTACACCTTC
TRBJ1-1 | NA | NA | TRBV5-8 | CASSLVGTEAFF | TGTGCCAGCAGCTTGGTTGGGACTGAAGCTTTCTTT
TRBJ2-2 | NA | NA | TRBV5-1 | CASSLGSATGELFF | TGCGCCAGCAGCTTGGGATCCGCCACCGGGGAGCTGTTTTTT
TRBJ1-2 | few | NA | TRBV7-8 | CASSSRTPMGGYTF | TGTGCCAGCAGCTCTCGGACACCCATGGGCGGCTACACCTTC
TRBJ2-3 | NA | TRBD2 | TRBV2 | CARRGGGLATDTQYF | TGTGCCCGGCGGGGCGGGGGGCTAGCCACAGATACGCAGTATTTT
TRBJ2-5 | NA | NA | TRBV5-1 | CASSLARAGRETQYF | TGCGCCAGCAGCTTGGCCCGGGCAGGGCGAGAGACCCAGTACTTC
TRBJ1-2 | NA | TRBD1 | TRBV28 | CASSLQGQGDYGYTF | TGTGCCAGCAGTTTACAAGGACAGGGTGACTATGGCTACACCTTC
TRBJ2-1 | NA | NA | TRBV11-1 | CASSLDREGNEQFF | TGTGCCAGCAGCTTAGACAGGGAGGGGAATGAGCAGTTCTTC
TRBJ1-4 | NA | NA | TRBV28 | CASSLVRLEKLFF | TGTGCCAGCAGTTTAGTTCGTCTTGAAAAACTGTTTTTT
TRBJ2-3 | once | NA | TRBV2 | CASSEVRRGRDTQYF | TGTGCCAGCAGTGAAGTCCGGCGGGGGCGAGATACGCAGTATTTT
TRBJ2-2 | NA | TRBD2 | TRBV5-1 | CASSRTSGSISGELFF | TGCGCCAGCAGCCGGACTAGCGGGAGTATTTCCGGGGAGCTGTTTTTT
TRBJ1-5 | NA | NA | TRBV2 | CASRESRDQPQHF | TGTGCCAGCAGGGAGTCGAGGGATCAGCCCCAGCATTTT
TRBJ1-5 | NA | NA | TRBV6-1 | CASIKDRLNQPQHF | TGTGCCAGCATAAAAGACAGGCTAAATCAGCCCCAGCATTTT
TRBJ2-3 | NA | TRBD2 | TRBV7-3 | CASSASGGVWSTDTQYF | TGTGCCAGCAGCGCTAGCGGGGGGGTATGGAGCACAGATACGCAGTATTTT
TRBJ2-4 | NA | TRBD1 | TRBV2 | CASSEGTGVVAKNIQYF | TGTGCCAGCAGTGAGGGGACAGGAGTTGTGGCCAAAAACATTCAGTACTTC
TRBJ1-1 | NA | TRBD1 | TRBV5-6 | CASSLDSRGDTEAFF | TGTGCCAGCAGCTTGGATAGCAGGGGGGACACTGAAGCTTTCTTT
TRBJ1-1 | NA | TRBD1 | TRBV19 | CASSLRTGRAFF | TGTGCCAGTAGTCTCCGGACAGGGCGGGCTTTCTTT
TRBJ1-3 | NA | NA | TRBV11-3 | CASSFVEGSAGNTIYF | TGTGCCAGCAGCTTCGTAGAGGGGTCGGCTGGAAACACCATATATTTT
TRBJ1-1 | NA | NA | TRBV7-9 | CASSYQSTEAFF | TGTGCCAGCAGCTACCAAAGCACTGAAGCTTTCTTT